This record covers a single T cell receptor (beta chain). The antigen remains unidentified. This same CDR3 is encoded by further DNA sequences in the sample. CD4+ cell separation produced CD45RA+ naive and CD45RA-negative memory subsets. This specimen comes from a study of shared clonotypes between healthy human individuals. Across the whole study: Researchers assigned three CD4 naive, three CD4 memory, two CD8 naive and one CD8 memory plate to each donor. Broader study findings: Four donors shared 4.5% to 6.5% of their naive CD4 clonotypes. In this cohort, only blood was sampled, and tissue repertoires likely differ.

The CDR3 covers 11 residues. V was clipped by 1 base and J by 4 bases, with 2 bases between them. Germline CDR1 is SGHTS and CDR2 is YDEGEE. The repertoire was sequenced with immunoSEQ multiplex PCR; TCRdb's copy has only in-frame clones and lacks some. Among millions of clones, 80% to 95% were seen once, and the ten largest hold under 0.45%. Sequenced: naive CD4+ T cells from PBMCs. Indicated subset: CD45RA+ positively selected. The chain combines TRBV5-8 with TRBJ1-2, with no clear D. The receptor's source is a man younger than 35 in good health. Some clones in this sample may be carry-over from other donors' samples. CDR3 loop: CASSLSYGYTF. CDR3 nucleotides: TGTGCCAGCAGCTTGTCCTATGGCTACACCTTC.